This TCR beta chain emerged from a study of blood T cells in healthy people across ages. Individuals who donated were healthy Caucasians from Russia aged about 6 to 100. The V gene's germline CDR1 is MDHEN and CDR2 SYDVKM. The length of the CDR3 is 22 residues. Unmatched junction bases numbered 29, after V lost 5 bases and J lost 5 bases. Then a second PCR, running roughly 7 to 11 cycles, was carried out with a sample-barcoded 5' primer and a J-beta primer mix. TCRdb reprocessed the 5' RACE reads with MiXCR, giving one entry per CDR3 protein. The table lists 1.5 million to 2 million distinct CDR3 sequences, 30% to 40% of them singletons.

Sequencing was carried out using blood. The chain is built from TRBV28 and TRBJ2-1; 8 bases are shared with TRBD2. This receptor was taken from a woman aged 25 to 39 in good health. In nucleotides, the CDR3 is TGTGCCAGCAGTCCGGTGCCTAAAGCGGGAGACCCATCCCGCCCGTTGAACAATGAGCAGTTCTTC. Translated: CASSPVPKAGDPSRPLNNEQFF.